The 25 T cell receptor beta chains below come from one sample, sequenced in a study of blood T cell repertoires in COVID-19. TCRdb keeps only in-frame clones here, not all; method: immunoSEQ multiplex PCR. The data contain 120,000 or so clones, around four fifths of them singletons. Material for sequencing was peripheral blood. Every receptor here comes from a human donor in a cohort sampled during active COVID-19.

This clone was seen only once. CDR3 bases: TGTGCCAGCAGGTTGAGGGCCGAGGGGAACACCGGGGAGCTGTTTTTT. This encodes CASRLRAEGNTGELFF. The rearrangement joins TRBV27 to TRBJ2-2; a weak D match, TRBD2 (5 bases). Germline loops: CDR1 MNHEY, CDR2 SMNVEV (reference sequence). This CDR3 is 16 amino acids long. V lost 6 bases, J lost 1 base, and 15 bases lay in between.

The chain has TRBV6-1 and TRBJ1-1; 10 positions agree with TRBD1. The CDR3 covers 15 residues. With 3 bases clipped from V and 10 bases from J, the junction kept 11 bases outside the gene matches. Germline-derived CDR1 and CDR2 are MNHNS and SASEGT. The CDR3: CASSDPGQGKGRAFF. The CDR3 DNA reads as TGTGCCAGCAGTGACCCGGGACAGGGGAAAGGTAGAGCTTTCTTT.

The rearrangement uses TRBV7-9 and TRBJ1-1, with TRBD1 matching 8 bases. Unmatched junction bases numbered 10, after V lost 6 bases and J lost 4 bases. The CDR3 is 15 residues long. Germline loops: CDR1 SEHNR, CDR2 FQNEAQ (reference sequence). Here the CDR3 DNA reads TGTGCCAGCAGACTAGTGGGGACAGGAGCCACTGAAGCTTTCTTT. Encoded protein: CASRLVGTGATEAFF.

The chain recombines TRBV28 with TRBJ1-1; 10 bases map to TRBD1. V lost 3 bases to trimming and J lost 0 bases; unmatched junction nucleotides: 7. Germline V gives CDR1 MDHEN, CDR2 SYDVKM. The CDR3 sequence is 17 residues long. The CDR3 coding sequence is TGTGCCAGCAGTTTGGGACTTGGACAGGGGGTGAACACTGAAGCTTTCTTT. Translated, it gives CASSLGLGQGVNTEAFF.

The chain employs TRBV7-6 and TRBJ2-2; TRBD1 aligns across 7 bases. Germline CDR1 SGHVS, CDR2 FNYEAQ. CDR3 size: 16 residues. With 5 bases clipped from V and 4 bases from J, the junction kept 10 bases outside the gene matches. The CDR3 spells CASSALTGVGTGELFF. The CDR3 DNA reads as TGTGCCAGCAGCGCACTAACAGGGGTGGGCACCGGGGAGCTGTTTTTT.

J is TRBJ1-1 and V is TRBV28; a weak D match, TRBD1 (5 bases). Trimming removed 6 bases from V and 1 base from J, with 15 bases in between. CDR1 is MDHEN, CDR2 SYDVKM, per germline. The CDR3 has 15 residues. CDR3 sequence (DNA): TGTGCCAGCAGCGTCAGTGGGGGGTGGAACACTGAAGCTTTCTTT. Its translation is CASSVSGGWNTEAFF.

The chain combines TRBV18 with TRBJ2-3; the match to TRBD1 covers 10 bases. CDR1 KGHSH and CDR2 LQKENI come from the germline V gene. The CDR3 totals 15 residues. The V segment lost 0 bases and the J segment 3 bases; nucleotides outside the gene matches: 0. The CDR3 region is CASSPPDRGTDTQYF. In nucleotides, the CDR3 is TGTGCCAGCTCACCACCGGACAGGGGGACAGATACGCAGTATTTT. Based on the CDR3 plus reference TRBV18 and TRBJ2-3, the full variable domain is NAGVMQNPRHLVRRRGQEARLRCSPMKGHSHVYWYRQLPEEGLKFMVYLQKENIIDESGMPKERFSAEFPKEGPSILRIQQVVRGDSAAYFCASSPPDRGTDTQYFGPGTRLTVL.

There are many counts of this clone. J is TRBJ2-1 and V is TRBV9; 10 nucleotides align to TRBD2. V lost 3 bases, J lost 4 bases, and 4 bases stayed unmatched. Germline V CDR1 and CDR2: SGDLS, YYNGEE. The CDR3 length is 15 residues. The CDR3 nucleotides read TGTGCCAGCAGCGGAGCGGGGGGGGGTTACAATGAGCAGTTCTTC. This encodes CASSGAGGGYNEQFF.

This clone was recorded only once. The rearrangement joins TRBV5-1 to TRBJ2-7, with unresolved D. Trimming removed 1 base at V and 0 bases at J, with 11 bases between. The length of the CDR3 is 15 residues. Germline V gives CDR1 SGHRS, CDR2 YFSETQ. The CDR3 loop reads CASSLYKQLSYEQYF. DNA for the CDR3: TGCGCCAGCAGCTTGTATAAGCAACTCTCCTACGAGCAGTACTTC.

This chain uses TRBV18 with TRBJ2-7; unclear D gene. CDR1 KGHSH and CDR2 LQKENI come from the germline V gene. The CDR3 is 14 residues long. V shed 2 bases and J shed 2 bases, with 10 bases lying between them. DNA for the CDR3: TGTGCCAGCTCACCAAGCACAGTTCCCTACGAGCAGTACTTC. It yields the protein CASSPSTVPYEQYF.

The chain has TRBV27 and TRBJ1-4; possibly TRBD1 for D (5 bases). With 7 bases removed from V and 8 bases from J, the gap between germline ends came to 14 bases. Germline V gene data show CDR1 as MNHEY and CDR2 as SMNVEV (reference sequence). This CDR3 is built from 13 residues. This CDR3 reads CASKRDVGEKLFF. The CDR3 bases are TGTGCCAGCAAGCGGGACGTGGGGGAAAAACTGTTTTTT.

This clone was seen more than once but under ten times. The chain joins TRBV19 to TRBJ2-7; 8 bases align to TRBD1. The germline gives CDR1 LNHDA, CDR2 SQIVND (reference sequence). The V and J ends lost 0 bases and 3 bases, in that order; junction bases with no gene match: 7. This CDR3 spans 16 amino acids. CDR3 region: CASSIDLAGGFYEQYF. The CDR3 coding sequence is TGTGCCAGTAGTATAGATCTGGCAGGGGGCTTCTACGAGCAGTACTTC.

This chain uses TRBV2 with TRBJ1-2; no reliable D call. V was pared by 6 bases and J by 4 bases, with 12 bases between. From germline, CDR1 is SNHLY and CDR2 FYNNEI. This CDR3 spans 13 amino acids. CDR3 amino acids: CASRDSSIYGYTF. The CDR3 DNA follows: TGTGCCAGCAGGGACTCATCGATCTATGGCTACACCTTC.

The rearrangement joins TRBV3-1 (or the pseudogene TRBV3-2) to TRBJ1-1, with 7 bases aligning to TRBD1. Germline CDR1 is LGHDT and CDR2 is YNNKEL (reference sequence). V shed 4 bases and J 4 bases; nucleotides not matched to a gene: 6. The CDR3 totals 14 residues. The CDR3 sequence is CASSPGRDSTEAFF. The CDR3 DNA is TGTGCCAGCAGCCCGGGGCGGGACAGCACTGAAGCTTTCTTT.

This clone was recorded a few times. An end of the junction differs from the germline gene, which may be a read error. The DNA for the CDR3 is TGTGCTAGCAGCTTGAATCCGGGAAGCACAGATACGCAGTATTTT. Translated: CASSLNPGSTDTQYF. The chain couples TRBV7-7 to TRBJ2-3; TRBD2 might be the D (5 bases). The CDR3 covers 15 residues. Germline-derived CDR1 and CDR2 are SSHAT and FNYEAQ (reference sequence).

A single count supports this clone. The chain employs TRBV9 and TRBJ1-2; 12 bases align to TRBD1. CDR1 and CDR2 (germline): SGDLS, YYNGEE. This CDR3 has 17 residues. The junction had 8 bases not matched to a gene; V was cut back by 4 bases and J by 1 base. The chain's CDR3 is CASSPLGQGAINYGYTF. The CDR3 DNA sequence: TGTGCCAGCAGCCCGCTGGGACAGGGGGCGATTAACTATGGCTACACCTTC.

This sequence joins TRBV29-1 and TRBJ1-2; 8 bases match TRBD1. The CDR3 spans 15 residues. Germline lookup yields CDR1 SQVTM and CDR2 ANQGSEA. Unmatched junction bases numbered 7, after V lost 0 bases and J lost 4 bases. The CDR3 DNA is TGCAGCGTTGAAGATCCAGACAGGGGCGGCTATGGCTACACCTTC. This sequence encodes CSVEDPDRGGYGYTF. The entire variable domain, with the rest obtained from reference TRBV29-1 and TRBJ1-2, is as follows: SAVISQKPSRDICQRGTSLTIQCQVDSQVTMMFWYRQQPGQSLTLIATANQGSEATYESGFVIDKFPISRPNLTFSTLTVSNMSPEDSSIYLCSVEDPDRGGYGYTFGSGTRLTVV.

The chain is built from TRBV7-8 and TRBJ1-1; the match to TRBD1 covers 7 bases. This CDR3 contains 15 residues. Looked up from germline, CDR1 is SGHVS and CDR2 is FQNEAQ. After removal of 1 base from V and 8 bases from J, the junction contained 10 bases not matched to a gene. CDR3 coding DNA: TGTGCCAGCAGCTTAGTATCCCAAGGGGGCAGCGAAGCTTTCTTT. Protein: CASSLVSQGGSEAFF.

The chain carries TRBV27 and TRBJ2-7; TRBD2 matches at 12 bases. Looked up from germline, CDR1 is MNHEY and CDR2 is SMNVEV (reference sequence). This CDR3 comprises 14 residues. Unmatched junction bases numbered 3, after V lost 0 bases and J lost 9 bases. The CDR3 region has the DNA TGTGCCAGCAGTTTATCCGGACTAGCGGGACTGCAGTACTTC. Its protein is CASSLSGLAGLQYF.

This rearrangement joins TRBV19 to TRBJ1-2; D may be TRBD1 (6 bases). Germline V gene sequence: CDR1 LNHDA, CDR2 SQIVND (reference sequence). This CDR3 has 15 residues. V lost 5 bases and J lost 3, with 16 bases in between. Written as DNA, the CDR3 is TGTGCCAGTAGTGTTCCTAGCGGGGGCGACTATGGCTACACCTTC. This codes for CASSVPSGGDYGYTF.

The CDR3 loop is CASSRTGGAPGELFF. For the CDR3, the DNA is TGTGCCAGCAGCAGGACCGGGGGGGCCCCCGGGGAGCTGTTTTTT. The J gene is TRBJ2-2, the V gene TRBV7-3, with 8 bases that match TRBD2. V gave up 5 bases and J gave up 6 bases; unmatched junction bases: 8. The CDR3 covers 15 residues. CDR1 SGHTA and CDR2 FQGTGA come from the germline V gene.

J is TRBJ2-2 and V is TRBV3-1 (or the pseudogene TRBV3-2); the D gene is possibly TRBD1 (6 bases). Germline V lookup: CDR1 LGHDT, CDR2 YNNKEL (reference sequence). The CDR3 contains 17 residues. V was cut by 0 bases and J by 5 bases, with 16 bases left in between. For the CDR3, the DNA is TGTGCCAGCAGCCAAGAAAGGCCAGGGGCCGGTACCGGGGAGCTGTTTTTT. This encodes CASSQERPGAGTGELFF.

In this sample, this clone turned up a few times. The rearrangement joins TRBV3-1 (or the pseudogene TRBV3-2) to TRBJ1-4; 8 bases map to TRBD1. The V segment lost 4 bases and the J segment 7 bases; nucleotides outside the gene matches: 8. Per germline, CDR1 LGHDT and CDR2 YNNKEL (reference sequence). The CDR3 runs 15 residues. The CDR3 region is CASSPRQGRGEKLFF. The CDR3 bases are TGTGCCAGCAGCCCGCGACAGGGGCGGGGTGAAAAACTGTTTTTT.

This clone was recorded once. The chain couples TRBV4-3 to TRBJ2-1, with D possibly TRBD2 on 5 matching bases. The CDR3 contains 18 residues. The germline V gene encodes CDR1 LGHNA and CDR2 YSLEER. V was shortened by 5 bases and J by 2 bases, with 22 bases between the two germline ends. In nucleotides, the CDR3 is TGCGCCAGCAGCAAAAGGCCCCCCCGGAGGCGAGCCTACAATGAGCAGTTCTTC. It specifies CASSKRPPRRRAYNEQFF.

This clone was recorded many times. The chain couples TRBV9 to TRBJ2-3; D is unclear. The germline gives CDR1 SGDLS, CDR2 YYNGEE. Trimming pared 2 bases from V and 0 bases from J, leaving 10 bases between. This CDR3 has 15 amino acids. This chain's CDR3 is CASSVWASSTDTQYF. The DNA for the CDR3 is TGTGCCAGCAGCGTGTGGGCCTCTAGCACAGATACGCAGTATTTT.